This TCR beta chain was retrieved from a study of regulatory T cells in long-lasting Graves disease. HTBI primers from iRepertoire and Arm-PCR of CDR3 regions yielded the TCR beta libraries. TCRdb recomputed calls from the multiplex PCR reads with MiXCR, one row per CDR3 protein. The repertoire consists of roughly 250,000 distinct CDR3 sequences, with under 20% occurring once and the leading ten covering 11% to 15%. The CDR3 runs to 12 residues. Germline V CDR1 and CDR2: DFQATT, SNEGSKA (reference sequence). V shed 6 bases and J 5 bases; nucleotides not matched to a gene: 4. Time point described: newly diagnosed GD, antithyroid drugs for less than 3 months. There was RNA extracted from PBMCs, and the TCR library was made from it. This sample was also put to use in a study of T cells in Graves' hyperthyroidism and ophthalmopathy.

The chain recombines TRBV20-1 with TRBJ2-5, with 9 bases identical to TRBD2. The sequencing here drew on peripheral blood mononuclear cells (PBMCs), taken at new diagnosis, from a patient treated with antithyroid drugs. The receptor comes from a woman younger than 45 with Graves disease. Here the CDR3 DNA reads TGCAGTGCAGTAAGCGGGGGGGAGACCCAGTACTTC. This gives the protein CSAVSGGETQYF.